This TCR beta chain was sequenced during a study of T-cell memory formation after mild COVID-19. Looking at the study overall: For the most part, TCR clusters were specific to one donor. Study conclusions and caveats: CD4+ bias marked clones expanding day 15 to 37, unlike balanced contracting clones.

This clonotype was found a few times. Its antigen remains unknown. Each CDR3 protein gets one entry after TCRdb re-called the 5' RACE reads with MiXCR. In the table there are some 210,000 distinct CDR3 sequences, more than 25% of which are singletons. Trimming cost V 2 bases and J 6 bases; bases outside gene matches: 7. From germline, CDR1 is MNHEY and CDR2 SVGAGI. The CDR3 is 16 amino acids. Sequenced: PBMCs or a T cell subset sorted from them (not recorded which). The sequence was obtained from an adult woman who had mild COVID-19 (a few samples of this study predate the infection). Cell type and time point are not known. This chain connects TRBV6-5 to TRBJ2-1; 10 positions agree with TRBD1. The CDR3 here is CASSYADRGASNEQFF. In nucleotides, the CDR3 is TGTGCCAGCAGTTACGCGGACAGGGGGGCCTCCAATGAGCAGTTCTTC.